These 17 T cell receptor beta chains were sequenced from one sample in a study of T-cell memory formation after mild COVID-19. TCRdb passed the 5' RACE reads through MiXCR, listing each CDR3 protein once. The sample shows about 90,000 distinct CDR3 sequences, about 16% of them seen only once. Sequenced sample: PBMCs or a T cell subset sorted from them (not recorded which). Receptors originate from a man younger than 35 who had mild COVID-19 (a few samples of this study predate the infection). Cell type and time point are not known.

The CDR3 loop is CASRDTGTGGLEQYV. The CDR3 DNA reads as TGTGCCAGCAGGGATACCGGGACAGGGGGCTTAGAGCAGTACGTC. V and J are TRBV2 and TRBJ2-7; 12 positions agree with TRBD1. CDR1 and CDR2 from the germline V gene are SNHLY and FYNNEI. The V and J ends lost 6 bases and 7 bases, in that order; junction bases with no gene match: 10. The length of the CDR3 is 15 residues.

Only a few counts were recorded for this clonotype. V gene TRBV4-3 combines with J gene TRBJ2-5, with 8 bases fitting TRBD1. The germline V gene has CDR1 LGHNA and CDR2 YSLEER. The CDR3 runs to 17 residues. Trimming took 0 bases from V and 5 from J; bases not matched to a gene: 11. CDR3 amino acids: CASSQDLARGRRETQYF. The CDR3 nucleotides read TGCGCCAGCAGCCAAGATTTGGCCAGGGGGCGGCGGGAGACCCAGTACTTC.

This clonotype came up a few times. The chain links TRBV7-2 to TRBJ1-4, with 7 positions matching TRBD1. The trim removed 3 bases at V and 6 bases at J, leaving 10 bases unmatched. In germline, CDR1 is SGHTA, CDR2 FQGNSA. This CDR3 has 16 amino acids. CDR3 residues: CASSLPGGYEDEKLFF. The CDR3 nucleotides are TGTGCCAGCAGCTTGCCAGGGGGATATGAGGATGAAAAACTGTTTTTT.

The chain has TRBV6-2 or TRBV6-3 and TRBJ1-5; D unclear. This CDR3 region has 15 residues. V shed 0 bases and J shed 2 bases, with 8 bases lying between them. CDR1 MNHEY and CDR2 SVGEGT come from the germline V gene. The CDR3 DNA reads TGTGCCAGCAGTTACTCAGGGTCCCGCAATCAGCCCCAGCATTTT. It encodes CASSYSGSRNQPQHF.

This clonotype occurred a few times. V gene TRBV13 combines with J gene TRBJ1-2; TRBD1 might be the D (5 bases). Germline V CDR1 and CDR2: PRHDT, FYEKMQ (reference sequence). CDR3 length: 14 amino acids. V dropped 1 base and J dropped 6 bases, with 12 bases sitting between them. CDR3: CASSLVLTGHGYTF. The CDR3 bases are TGTGCCAGCAGCTTAGTTCTCACAGGCCATGGCTACACCTTC.

This clonotype showed up just a few times. The chain employs TRBV20-1 and TRBJ1-2; TRBD1 matches 7 bases. Trimming removed 3 bases from V and 4 bases from J; junction bases left unmatched: 8. Germline CDR1 DFQATT, CDR2 SNEGSKA (reference sequence). The CDR3 sequence is 14 residues long. CDR3 nucleotides: TGCAGTGCTAGGGGGGGACAGTCGACCTATGGCTACACCTTC. Translating it yields CSARGGQSTYGYTF.

J is TRBJ2-1 and V is TRBV20-1; D tentatively reads TRBD1 or TRBD2 (5 bases each). The V gene's germline CDR1 is DFQATT and CDR2 SNEGSKA (reference sequence). Trimming shortened V by 2 bases and J by 7 bases, and 21 bases separated the two germline ends. The CDR3 is made up of 16 amino acids. CDR3: CSARLKDLGRTNEQFF. In DNA form, the CDR3 reads TGCAGTGCTAGACTCAAAGATTTGGGACGAACGAATGAGCAGTTCTTC.

This clonotype was detected only a few times. V is TRBV10-2 and J is TRBJ2-2; 10 bases align to TRBD2. Germline V gene data show CDR1 as WSHSY and CDR2 as SAAADI. This CDR3 is built from 14 residues. V trimming: 5 bases; J trimming: 7 bases; junction bases outside the gene matches: 4. Written as DNA, the CDR3 is TGCGCCAGCAGTCGCCTAGCGGGGGTCGGGGAGCTGTTTTTT. Amino acids: CASSRLAGVGELFF.

Turning to this clonotype: Being one base from a much bigger clone, this may be a read error. The chain is built from TRBV5-6 and TRBJ2-5, with 7 bases identical to TRBD1. The V gene's germline CDR1 is SGHDT and CDR2 YYEEEE. This CDR3 is built from 14 residues. This chain's CDR3 is CASSWATGREAQYF. CDR3 nucleotides: TGTGCCAGCAGCTGGGCGACAGGGCGAGAGGCCCAGTACTTC.

This clonotype was picked up a small number of times. The chain couples TRBV5-4 to TRBJ2-3; 9 bases agree with TRBD2. Germline assignment: CDR1 SGHNT and CDR2 YYREEE (reference sequence). The trim removed 1 base at V and 4 bases at J, leaving 4 bases unmatched. The CDR3 sequence is 15 residues long. This CDR3 reads CASSLPGLAPDTQYF. The CDR3 DNA follows: TGTGCCAGCAGCTTGCCGGGACTAGCCCCAGATACGCAGTATTTT.

This chain connects TRBV5-1 to TRBJ2-7; the match to TRBD1 covers 10 bases. This CDR3 spans 15 amino acids. Looked up from germline, CDR1 is SGHRS and CDR2 is YFSETQ. Losses at the gene ends were 4 bases for V and 7 bases for J; bases not matched to a gene: 11. CDR3 amino acids: CASSRGQGGFGEQYV. CDR3 bases: TGCGCCAGCAGCAGAGGACAGGGGGGGTTTGGAGAGCAGTACGTC.

This clonotype showed up just a few times. V usage is TRBV19 and J usage is TRBJ2-1, with 9 bases fitting TRBD2. After removal of 0 bases from V and 2 bases from J, the junction contained 5 bases not matched to a gene. This CDR3 spans 17 amino acids. The germline V gene has CDR1 LNHDA and CDR2 SQIVND (reference sequence). The CDR3 coding sequence is TGTGCCAGTAGTATAGATTTGGAGCGGGGGGCCTACAATGAGCAGTTCTTC. It specifies CASSIDLERGAYNEQFF.

This clonotype was seen ten or more times. The V and J genes are TRBV4-3 and TRBJ2-6; the match to TRBD1 covers 7 bases. The CDR3 loop spans 20 amino acids. Losses at the gene ends were 0 bases for V and 1 base for J; bases not matched to a gene: 12. Germline assignment: CDR1 LGHNA and CDR2 YSLEER. For the CDR3, the DNA is TGCGCCAGCAGCCAAGAAGATCTTGGACAGGACCTTTCTGGGGCCAACGTCCTGACTTTC. The encoded protein is CASSQEDLGQDLSGANVLTF.

In this sample, this clonotype turned up a few times. The chain couples TRBV29-1 to TRBJ2-5; D gene uncertain. Germline values: CDR1 SQVTM, CDR2 ANQGSEA. The CDR3 runs to 12 residues. The V end lost 4 bases, the J end lost 3 bases, and 9 bases lay between the germline ends. The CDR3 DNA reads TGCAGCGTTGTGGGCCTAGAAGAGACCCAGTACTTC. It translates to CSVVGLEETQYF.

This clonotype was recorded many times. This chain links TRBV9 with TRBJ1-6; perhaps TRBD1 as D (6 bases). The V gene lost 4 bases and the J gene lost 10 bases, with 15 bases spanning the gap. The CDR3 is 14 amino acids. From germline, CDR1 is SGDLS and CDR2 YYNGEE. The CDR3 region is CASSPWGAGSPLHF. For the CDR3, the DNA is TGTGCCAGCAGCCCTTGGGGGGCAGGATCACCCCTCCACTTT.

The sample holds a few counts of this clonotype. The chain employs TRBV6-2 or TRBV6-3 and TRBJ1-1; 8 bases are a match to TRBD1. There are 15 residues in the CDR3. Germline trimming cut 5 bases from V and 2 bases from J; bases unmatched to any gene: 7. The germline V gene encodes CDR1 MNHEY and CDR2 SVGEGT. DNA for the CDR3: TGTGCCAGCAGTGTTGACAGGGGTGGAAACACTGAAGCTTTCTTT. It codes for CASSVDRGGNTEAFF.

The chain has TRBV13 and TRBJ2-3; 9 nucleotides match TRBD1. V trimming: 5 bases; J trimming: 6 bases; junction bases outside the gene matches: 9. Germline values: CDR1 PRHDT, CDR2 FYEKMQ (reference sequence). There are 15 residues in the CDR3. The CDR3 region is CASSQQGAGWDTQYF. CDR3 sequence (DNA): TGTGCCAGCAGCCAACAGGGGGCTGGATGGGATACGCAGTATTTT.